Described below is a single T cell receptor beta chain sequence and its context. Its target is not known. Method: immunoSEQ multiplex PCR; TCRdb's copy keeps in-frame clones and lacks some. The table lists some 640,000 clones, 89% of them singletons, with about 1.5% in the top ten. The treatment denotes: roughly 20 received Ad26.COV2.S at low or high dose, single or two shots; about five received placebo; per-sample allocation not given. Sampling occurred on day 63 after the first vaccine or placebo injection. The data originate from a study of Ad26.COV2.S vaccination and SARS-CoV-2 variants. Germline CDR1 reads WNHNN; CDR2 reads SYGVQD (reference sequence). V lost 0 bases, J lost 2 bases, and 12 bases lay in between. This CDR3 region has 16 residues. Points from the study as a whole: Reported findings describe substantial breadth in spike-specific CD8+ and CD4+ T cell responses following vaccination. Estimates derived from TCR breadth and depth analyses may have underestimated total T cell responses. People who got the vaccine had more spike-specific TCR breadth than people who got placebo.

V gene TRBV10-1 combines with J gene TRBJ2-3; D possibly corresponds to TRBD2 (6 bases). The source of this sequence is a person aged 18 to 65 who received the Ad26.COV2.S COVID-19 vaccine or a placebo. Sample: peripheral blood, taken in a trial of Ad26.COV2.S vaccine versus placebo. The chain's CDR3 is CASSESGGANTDTQYF. In DNA form, the CDR3 reads TGCGCCAGCAGTGAGTCCGGAGGGGCGAACACAGATACGCAGTATTTT.